Described below is a single T cell receptor (beta chain) sequence and its context. Its antigen is still unknown. Naive CD8 isolation took CD45RO-negative cells positively selected for CCR7 and excluded terminally differentiated effector memory CD45RA+ cells. This sample was included in a study of shared clonotypes between healthy human individuals. Study outcomes and limitations: When compared with the clonotypes that were shared by all four sorted-subset donors, the non-shared clonotypes turned out to have lower generation probabilities.

Germline CDR1 is MNHEY and CDR2 is SMNVEV (reference sequence). The V and J ends lost 7 bases and 5 bases, in that order; junction bases with no gene match: 8. The CDR3 is 14 amino acids. Sequencing used immunoSEQ multiplex PCR; TCRdb keeps in-frame clones, though not all of them. This sample has about 2 million clones, with 85% to 95% found just once. Sequenced: naive CD8+ T cells sorted from blood. The rearrangement links TRBV27 to TRBJ2-7; TRBD2 agrees at 10 bases. The receptor's source is a young man in good health. The CDR3 region is CASTPSGSWDEQYF. The CDR3, as DNA: TGTGCCAGCACCCCTAGCGGGAGCTGGGACGAGCAGTACTTC.